The TCR beta chain described here comes from a study of T cell responses to AZD1222 COVID-19 vaccine. This table comes from immunoSEQ multiplex PCR, and its TCRdb copy is limited to in-frame clones, with some not included. The table records roughly 180,000 clones, 90% to 95% of them present only once. Trimming pared 6 bases from V and 4 bases from J, leaving 6 bases between. This CDR3 comprises 12 residues. Per germline, CDR1 SGHTA and CDR2 FQGTGA. The rearrangement links TRBV7-3 to TRBJ1-4; D ambiguous. The material was peripheral blood, obtained 28 days after the second AZD1222 dose. The clonotype comes from an adult who received the AZD1222 COVID-19 vaccine. This CDR3 reads CASSQNNEKLFF. The DNA for the CDR3 is TGTGCCAGCAGTCAAAATAATGAAAAACTGTTTTTT.